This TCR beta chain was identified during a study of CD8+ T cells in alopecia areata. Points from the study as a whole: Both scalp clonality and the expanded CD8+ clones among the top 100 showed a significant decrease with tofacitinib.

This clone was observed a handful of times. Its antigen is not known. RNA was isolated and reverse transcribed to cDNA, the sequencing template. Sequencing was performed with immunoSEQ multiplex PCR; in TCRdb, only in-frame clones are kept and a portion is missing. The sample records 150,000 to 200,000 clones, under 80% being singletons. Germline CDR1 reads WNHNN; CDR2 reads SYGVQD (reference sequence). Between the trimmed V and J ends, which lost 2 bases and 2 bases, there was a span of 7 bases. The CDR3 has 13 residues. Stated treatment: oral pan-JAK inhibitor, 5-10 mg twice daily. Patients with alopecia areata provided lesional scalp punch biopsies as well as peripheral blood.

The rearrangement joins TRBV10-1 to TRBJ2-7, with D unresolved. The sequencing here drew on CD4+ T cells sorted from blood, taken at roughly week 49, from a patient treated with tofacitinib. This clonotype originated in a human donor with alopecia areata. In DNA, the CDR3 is TGCGCCAGCAGTGAGAGGCTAGCCTACGAGCAGTACTTC. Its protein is CASSERLAYEQYF.